One sample yielded the 3 T cell receptor beta chains listed below, sequenced in a study of tumor-infiltrating T cells and Merkel cell polyomavirus. Across the whole study: The T cells studied were KLL-specific CD8+ cells against Merkel polyomavirus.

The repertoire was sequenced with immunoSEQ multiplex PCR; TCRdb's copy has only in-frame clones and lacks some. This table holds 20,000 to 30,000 clones, about 90% found once. All patients' tumors stained robustly positive for Merkel cell polyomavirus Large T antigen by immunohistochemistry. Specimen: lymph node tissue. The receptors shown here come from a man aged 50 to 59 with Merkel cell carcinoma.

The chain recombines TRBV6-5 with TRBJ1-5; tentative D call: TRBD1 (5 bases). Trimming stripped 8 bases from V and 5 bases from J, with 16 bases between. The V gene's germline CDR1 is MNHEY and CDR2 SVGAGI. The CDR3 runs to 14 residues. In nucleotides, the CDR3 is TGTGCCAGCCGCCCCCCAGGGAGGGATCAGCCCCAGCATTTT. Protein product: CASRPPGRDQPQHF.

The chain employs TRBV6-5 and TRBJ1-6; D ambiguous. V dropped 2 bases and J dropped 6 bases, with 8 bases sitting between them. The CDR3 covers 14 residues. Looked up from germline, CDR1 is MNHEY and CDR2 is SVGAGI. DNA for the CDR3: TGTGCCAGCAGTTACCGGGAAACTAATTCACCCCTCCACTTT. This codes for CASSYRETNSPLHF.

This clone was detected only a few times. The chain uses TRBV5-1 and TRBJ2-5; D call uncertain. Germline values: CDR1 SGHRS, CDR2 YFSETQ. The CDR3 runs 14 residues. V lost 0 bases, J lost 2 bases, and 8 bases lay in between. The CDR3 sequence: CASSLGHIQETQYF. The CDR3 DNA is TGCGCCAGCAGCTTGGGACATATACAAGAGACCCAGTACTTC.